The present entry profiles one T cell receptor (beta chain) with its context. The antigen is unknown. This entry belongs to a study of cytomegalovirus exposure and HLA in healthy donors. Study overall: In a previous analysis, approximately 110 million unique TCR beta sequences were found from 170 million or so T cells.

Whole-study results and caveats: Evidence from a later analysis indicated that most CMV-associated TCR beta chains looked HLA-restricted. Rarity held for most TCR sequences, but there were some public TCRs that occurred in many donors.

From germline, CDR1 is MDHEN and CDR2 SYDVKM. The CDR3 totals 13 residues. V was pared by 3 bases and J by 5 bases, with 11 bases between. PCR amplification relied on 60 Vbeta primers (plus 13 Jbeta primers). In the study's own analysis: The count from a later analysis was 60 million to 85 million unique TCR beta chains, some 10 million of them shared. The protocol was immunoSEQ multiplex PCR, while the TCRdb copy is restricted to in-frame clones and leaves out a portion. That table furnishes V, J and clone size, whereas the DNA furnished D and trimming. Among about 160,000 clones, around four fifths were seen once, and the ten largest hold approximately 2.1%.

The clonotype comes from a woman younger than 30 in good health and CMV-seronegative. Sequenced: PBMCs. The J gene is TRBJ2-7, the V gene TRBV28; D uncertain. In DNA, the CDR3 is TGTGCCAGCAGTTTCCACAAATCCCACGAGCAGTACTTC. It is translated as CASSFHKSHEQYF.